This paragraph covers one T cell receptor beta chain sequence. Its cognate antigen is unknown. J was trimmed by 2 bases and V by 5 bases; bases with no gene match: 11. The CDR3 is made up of 18 amino acids. The germline CDR1 and CDR2 sequences are LNHDA and SQIVND (reference sequence). The PCR employed 60 Vbeta primers together with 13 Jbeta primers. Produced via immunoSEQ multiplex PCR; TCRdb's table is partial and in-frame only. The table records 95,000 or so clones, under 90% of them present only once. The sample originates from a study of cytomegalovirus exposure and HLA in healthy donors. Study-wide context: There were 350 to 400 genotyped donors. Of these, roughly 86% fell in the genetic ancestry cluster associated with self-reported Caucasian donors.

Study-wide results and caveats: As a later analysis showed, a missense DCLRE1C variant was linked to trimming of TCR beta V- and J-genes. For cytomegalovirus status, the classifier reportedly gave diagnoses with high specificity and sensitivity.

V usage is TRBV19 and J usage is TRBJ2-1; 11 bases are shared with TRBD1. The sample taken for sequencing was PBMCs. The source is a woman between 70 and 85 years old in good health and CMV-seropositive. CDR3 coding DNA: TGTGCCAGTAGTCCACGGACAGGGGGCCTATCTCCCTACAATGAGCAGTTCTTC. Translated: CASSPRTGGLSPYNEQFF.